The entry below gives a single TCR beta chain sequence along with its context. Germline V CDR1 and CDR2: MNHNY, SVGAGI (reference sequence). CDR3 length equals 15 residues. V lost 5 bases, J lost 2 bases, and 15 bases lay in between. Primers included in the PCR were 60 Vbeta and 13 Jbeta primers. In the authors' methods: In a later analysis, of 79 million or so unique beta chains, roughly 9.9 million appeared in at least two donors. Only in-frame clones appear in the TCRdb table, and some are missing; sequencing was by immunoSEQ multiplex PCR. The V and J calls and clone size were taken over from that table, and D and trimming were inferred from the DNA. The profile shows 100,000 to 150,000 clones, about three quarters of them singletons. This specimen comes from a study of cytomegalovirus exposure and HLA in healthy donors.

This sequence was found in a woman aged 60 to 75 in good health and CMV-seropositive. The sequencing sample was made of PBMCs. The J gene is TRBJ2-5, the V gene TRBV6-6, with D possibly TRBD2 on 6 matching bases. The chain's CDR3 is CASSLLLAAQETQYF. The CDR3 coding sequence is TGTGCCAGCAGTCTCCTACTAGCAGCACAAGAGACCCAGTACTTC.